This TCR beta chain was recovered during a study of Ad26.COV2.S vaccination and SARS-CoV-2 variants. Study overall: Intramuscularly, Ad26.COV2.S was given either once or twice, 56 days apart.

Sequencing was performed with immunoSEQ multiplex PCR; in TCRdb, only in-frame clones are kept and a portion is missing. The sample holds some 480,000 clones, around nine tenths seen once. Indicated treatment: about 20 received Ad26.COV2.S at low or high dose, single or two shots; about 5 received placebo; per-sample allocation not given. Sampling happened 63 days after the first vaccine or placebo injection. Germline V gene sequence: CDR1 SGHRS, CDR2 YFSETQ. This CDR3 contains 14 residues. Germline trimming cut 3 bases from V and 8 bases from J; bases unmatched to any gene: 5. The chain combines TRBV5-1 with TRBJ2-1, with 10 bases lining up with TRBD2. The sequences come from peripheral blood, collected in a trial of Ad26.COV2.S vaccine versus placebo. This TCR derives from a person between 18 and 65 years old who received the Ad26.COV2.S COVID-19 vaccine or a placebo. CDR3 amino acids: CASSSSGRVHEQFF. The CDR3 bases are TGCGCCAGCAGCTCGAGCGGGAGGGTGCATGAGCAGTTCTTC.